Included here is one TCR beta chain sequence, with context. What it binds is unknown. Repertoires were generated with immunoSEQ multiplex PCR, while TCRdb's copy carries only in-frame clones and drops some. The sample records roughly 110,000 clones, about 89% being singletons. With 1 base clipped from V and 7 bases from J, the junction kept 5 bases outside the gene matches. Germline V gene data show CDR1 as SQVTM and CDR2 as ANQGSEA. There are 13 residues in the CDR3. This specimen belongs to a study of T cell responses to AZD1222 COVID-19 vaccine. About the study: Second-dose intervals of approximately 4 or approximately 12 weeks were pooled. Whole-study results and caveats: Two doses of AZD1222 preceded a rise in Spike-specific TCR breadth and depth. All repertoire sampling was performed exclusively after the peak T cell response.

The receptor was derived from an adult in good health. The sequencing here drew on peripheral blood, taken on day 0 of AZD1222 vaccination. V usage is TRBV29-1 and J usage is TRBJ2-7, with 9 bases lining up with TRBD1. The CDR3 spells CSVEGTGVGEQYF. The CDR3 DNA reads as TGCAGCGTTGAAGGGACAGGGGTGGGGGAGCAGTACTTC.